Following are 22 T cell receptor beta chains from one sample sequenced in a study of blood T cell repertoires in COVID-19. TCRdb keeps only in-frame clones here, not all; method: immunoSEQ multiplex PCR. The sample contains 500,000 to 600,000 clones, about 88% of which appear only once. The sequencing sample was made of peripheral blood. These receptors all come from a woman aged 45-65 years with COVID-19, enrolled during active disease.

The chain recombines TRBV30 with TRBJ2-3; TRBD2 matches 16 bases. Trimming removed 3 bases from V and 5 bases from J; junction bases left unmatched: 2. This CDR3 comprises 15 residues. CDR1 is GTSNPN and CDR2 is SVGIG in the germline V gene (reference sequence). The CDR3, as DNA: TGTGCCTGGAGAGGGACTAGCGGGAGGGGAGATACGCAGTATTTT. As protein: CAWRGTSGRGDTQYF.

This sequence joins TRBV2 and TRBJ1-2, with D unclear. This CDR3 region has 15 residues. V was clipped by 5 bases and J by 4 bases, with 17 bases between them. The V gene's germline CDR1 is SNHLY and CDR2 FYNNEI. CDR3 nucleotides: TGTGCCAGCAGTCCTTACGTATCGGAGGGCTATGGCTACACCTTC. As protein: CASSPYVSEGYGYTF.

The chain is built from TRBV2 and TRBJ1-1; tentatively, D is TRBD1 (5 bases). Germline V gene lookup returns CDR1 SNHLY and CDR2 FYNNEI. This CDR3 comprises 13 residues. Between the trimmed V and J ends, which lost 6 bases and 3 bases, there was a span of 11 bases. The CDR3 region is CASSRGGYTEAFF. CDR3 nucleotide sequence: TGTGCCAGCAGCCGGGGGGGATACACTGAAGCTTTCTTT.

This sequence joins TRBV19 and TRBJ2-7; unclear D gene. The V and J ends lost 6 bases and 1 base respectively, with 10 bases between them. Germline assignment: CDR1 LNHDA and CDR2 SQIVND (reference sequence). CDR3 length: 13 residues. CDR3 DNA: TGTGCCAGTAGCCCGTCAACTTCCTACGAGCAGTACTTC. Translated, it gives CASSPSTSYEQYF.

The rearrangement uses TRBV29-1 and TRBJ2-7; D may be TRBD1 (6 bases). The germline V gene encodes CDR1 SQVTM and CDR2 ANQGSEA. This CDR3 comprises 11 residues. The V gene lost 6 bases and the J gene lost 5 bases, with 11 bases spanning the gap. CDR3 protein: CSVQGSHEQYF. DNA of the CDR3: TGCAGCGTCCAGGGGTCGCACGAGCAGTACTTC.

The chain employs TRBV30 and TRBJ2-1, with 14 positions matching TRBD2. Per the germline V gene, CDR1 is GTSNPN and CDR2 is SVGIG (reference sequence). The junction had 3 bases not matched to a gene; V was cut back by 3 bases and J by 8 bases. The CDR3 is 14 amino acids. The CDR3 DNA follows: TGTGCCTGGAGCGGACTAGCGGGGGGCTATGAGCAGTTCTTC. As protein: CAWSGLAGGYEQFF.

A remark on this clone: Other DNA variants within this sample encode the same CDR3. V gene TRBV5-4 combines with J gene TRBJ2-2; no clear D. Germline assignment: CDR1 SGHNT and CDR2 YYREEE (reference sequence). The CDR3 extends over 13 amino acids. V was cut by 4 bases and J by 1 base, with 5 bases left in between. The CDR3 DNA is TGTGCCAGCAGCCGAGAGAACACCGGGGAGCTGTTTTTT. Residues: CASSRENTGELFF.

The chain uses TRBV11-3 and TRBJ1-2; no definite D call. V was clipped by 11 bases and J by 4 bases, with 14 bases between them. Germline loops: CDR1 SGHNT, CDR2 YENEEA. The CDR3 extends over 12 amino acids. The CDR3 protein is CARGGMSYGYTF. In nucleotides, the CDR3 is TGTGCCCGCGGCGGCATGAGCTATGGCTACACCTTC.

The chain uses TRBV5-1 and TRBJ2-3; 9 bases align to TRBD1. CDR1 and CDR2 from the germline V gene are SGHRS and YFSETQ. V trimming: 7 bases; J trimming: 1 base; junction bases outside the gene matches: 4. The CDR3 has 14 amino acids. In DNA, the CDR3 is TGCGCCAGCGGCCGGACAGGGGGCACAGATACGCAGTATTTT. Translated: CASGRTGGTDTQYF.

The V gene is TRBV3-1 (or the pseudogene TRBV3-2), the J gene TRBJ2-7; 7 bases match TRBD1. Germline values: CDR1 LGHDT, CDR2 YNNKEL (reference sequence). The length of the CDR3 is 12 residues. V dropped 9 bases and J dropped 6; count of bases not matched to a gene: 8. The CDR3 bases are TGTGCCAGTACAGGGGATAGTGGCGAGCAGTACTTC. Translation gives CASTGDSGEQYF.

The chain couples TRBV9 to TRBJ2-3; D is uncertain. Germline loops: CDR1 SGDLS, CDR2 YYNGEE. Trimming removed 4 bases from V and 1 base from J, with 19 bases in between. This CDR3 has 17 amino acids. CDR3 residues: CASSPANRVYGTDTQYF. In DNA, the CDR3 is TGTGCCAGCAGCCCTGCGAATCGAGTTTATGGCACAGATACGCAGTATTTT.

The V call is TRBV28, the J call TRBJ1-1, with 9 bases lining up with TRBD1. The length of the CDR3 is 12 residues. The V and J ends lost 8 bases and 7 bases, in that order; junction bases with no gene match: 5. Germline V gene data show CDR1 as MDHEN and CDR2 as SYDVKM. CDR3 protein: CASHRGRGEAFF. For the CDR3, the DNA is TGTGCCAGCCACAGGGGGCGCGGTGAAGCTTTCTTT. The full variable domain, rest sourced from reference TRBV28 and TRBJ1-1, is DVKVTQSSRYLVKRTGEKVFLECVQDMDHENMFWYRQDPGLGLRLIYFSYDVKMKEKGDIPEGYSVSREKKERFSLILESASTNQTSMYLCASHRGRGEAFFGQGTRLTVV.

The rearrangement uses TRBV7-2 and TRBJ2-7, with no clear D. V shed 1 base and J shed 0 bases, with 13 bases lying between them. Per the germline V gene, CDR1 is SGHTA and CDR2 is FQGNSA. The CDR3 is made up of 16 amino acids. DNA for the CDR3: TGTGCCAGCAGCTTAGTCCCACCCGAGAACTCCTACGAGCAGTACTTC. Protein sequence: CASSLVPPENSYEQYF.

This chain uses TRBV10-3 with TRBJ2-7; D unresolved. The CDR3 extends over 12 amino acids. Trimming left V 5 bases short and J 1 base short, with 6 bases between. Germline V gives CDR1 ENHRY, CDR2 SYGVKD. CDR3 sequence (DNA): TGTGCCATCAGTCGTGTGTCCTACGAGCAGTACTTC. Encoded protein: CAISRVSYEQYF.

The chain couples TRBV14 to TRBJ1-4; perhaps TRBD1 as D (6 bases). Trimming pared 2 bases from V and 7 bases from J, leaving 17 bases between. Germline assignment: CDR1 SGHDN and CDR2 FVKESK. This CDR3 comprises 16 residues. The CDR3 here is CASSQFRQAGGEKLFF. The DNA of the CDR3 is TGTGCCAGCAGCCAATTTCGACAGGCGGGTGGTGAAAAACTGTTTTTT.

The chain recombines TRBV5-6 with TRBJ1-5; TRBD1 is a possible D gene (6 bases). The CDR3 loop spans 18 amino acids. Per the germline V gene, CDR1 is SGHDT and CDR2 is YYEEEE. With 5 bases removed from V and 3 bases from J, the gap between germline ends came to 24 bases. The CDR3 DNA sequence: TGTGCCAGCAGTTCTCTCCGACTGACAGGCGGTACCAATCAGCCCCAGCATTTT. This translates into CASSSLRLTGGTNQPQHF.

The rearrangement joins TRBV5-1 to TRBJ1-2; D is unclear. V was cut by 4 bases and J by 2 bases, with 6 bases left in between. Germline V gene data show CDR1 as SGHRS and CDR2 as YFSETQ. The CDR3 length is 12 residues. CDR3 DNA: TGCGCCAGCAGCGCAGGAAACTATGGCTACACCTTC. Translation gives CASSAGNYGYTF.

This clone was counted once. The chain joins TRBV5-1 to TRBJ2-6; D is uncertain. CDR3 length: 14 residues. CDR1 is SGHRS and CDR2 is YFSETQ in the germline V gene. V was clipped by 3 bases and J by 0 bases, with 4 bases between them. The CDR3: CASSSGSGANVLTF. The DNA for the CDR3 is TGCGCCAGCAGCTCAGGCTCTGGGGCCAACGTCCTGACTTTC.

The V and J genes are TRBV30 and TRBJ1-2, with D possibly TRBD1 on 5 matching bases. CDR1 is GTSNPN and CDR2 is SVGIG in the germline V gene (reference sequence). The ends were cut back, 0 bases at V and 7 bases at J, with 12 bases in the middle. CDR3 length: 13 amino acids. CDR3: CAWSVLGQGGYTF. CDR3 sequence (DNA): TGTGCCTGGAGTGTTCTGGGGCAAGGTGGCTACACCTTC.

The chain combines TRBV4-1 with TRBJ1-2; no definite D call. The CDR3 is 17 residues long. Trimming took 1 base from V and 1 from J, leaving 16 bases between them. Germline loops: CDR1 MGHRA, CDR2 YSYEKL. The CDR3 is CASSQVPLVRGNYGYTF. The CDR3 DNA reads TGCGCCAGCAGCCAAGTACCCCTGGTTCGAGGTAACTATGGCTACACCTTC.

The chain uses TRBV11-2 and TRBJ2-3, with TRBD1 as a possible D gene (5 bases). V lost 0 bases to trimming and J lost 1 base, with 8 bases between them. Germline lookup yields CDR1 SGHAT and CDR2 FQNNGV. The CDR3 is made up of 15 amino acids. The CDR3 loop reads CASSLDRVGTDTQYF. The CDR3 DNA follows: TGTGCCAGCAGCTTAGACAGGGTGGGCACAGATACGCAGTATTTT.

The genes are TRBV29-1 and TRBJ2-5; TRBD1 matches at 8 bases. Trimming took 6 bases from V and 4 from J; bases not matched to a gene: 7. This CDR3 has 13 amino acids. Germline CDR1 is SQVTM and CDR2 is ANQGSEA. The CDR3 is CSVGRQGRETQYF. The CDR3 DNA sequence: TGCAGCGTCGGGAGACAGGGGCGAGAGACCCAGTACTTC.